This TCR beta chain appears in the sequencing data of a study of blood T cell repertoires in COVID-19. About the research overall: PBMCs, B-cell-depleted T cells, or T cells provided the cDNA or gDNA that made up the material.

Among Cohort 3 donors, those recovered had two negative PCRs, clearance, or symptom resolution. V was clipped by 4 bases and J by 8 bases; unmatched bases: 13. The CDR3 totals 17 residues. Germline V gene lookup returns CDR1 LNHDA and CDR2 SQIVND (reference sequence). Authors' analysis steps: Estimated nucleated cell counts came from reference gene primer amplification. Method: immunoSEQ multiplex PCR; TCRdb's copy keeps in-frame clones and lacks some. V and J calls and clone size are those listed in that table; D and trimming were worked out from the DNA. The sample includes about 280,000 clones, around 88% of them seen just once.

This clonotype originated in a woman aged 40 to 50 who had recovered from COVID-19. The specimen was PBMCs or T cells enriched from blood (not recorded which). The chain combines TRBV19 with TRBJ2-1, with 11 bases matching TRBD2. CDR3 region: CASSTKTSGKAADEQFF. In DNA, the CDR3 is TGTGCCAGTAGTACTAAGACTAGCGGGAAGGCCGCCGATGAGCAGTTCTTC.